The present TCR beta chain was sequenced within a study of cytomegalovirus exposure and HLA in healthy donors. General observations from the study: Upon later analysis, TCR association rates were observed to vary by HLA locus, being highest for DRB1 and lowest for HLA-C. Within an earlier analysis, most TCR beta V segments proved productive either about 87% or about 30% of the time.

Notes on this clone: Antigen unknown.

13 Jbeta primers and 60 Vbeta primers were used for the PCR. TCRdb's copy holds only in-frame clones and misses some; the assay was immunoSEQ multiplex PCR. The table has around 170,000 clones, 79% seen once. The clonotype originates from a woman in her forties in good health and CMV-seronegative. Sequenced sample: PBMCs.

The CDR3 DNA reads TGCAGCGCTGGGGGCGGCGGGGGCGAGCAGTTCTTC. This translates into CSAGGGGGEQFF. The chain combines TRBV29-1 with TRBJ2-1, with D perhaps matching TRBD2 (7 bases). Germline V gene lookup returns CDR1 SQVTM and CDR2 ANQGSEA. This CDR3 spans 12 amino acids. Trimming cost V 7 bases and J 10 bases, with 17 bases left between them.